The 8 T cell receptor beta chains reported below all come from one sample, sequenced in a study of PD-1 blockade in classical Hodgkin lymphoma. Clones were read by immunoSEQ multiplex PCR, and TCRdb kept only the in-frame ones, dropping some. This table has tens of thousands of clones, approximately 89% appearing once. Every patient relapsed after autologous stem cell transplantation, and brentuximab vedotin exposure varied. The material was peripheral blood mononuclear cells (PBMCs), obtained before the second cycle of nivolumab. These receptors all stem from a human donor with classical Hodgkin lymphoma.

This clone appeared once. The genes are TRBV5-1 and TRBJ2-5; 7 positions match TRBD2. This CDR3 contains 15 residues. V dropped 1 base and J dropped 5; count of bases not matched to a gene: 8. Looked up from germline, CDR1 is SGHRS and CDR2 is YFSETQ. CDR3: CASSLRTSGSETQYF. The CDR3 DNA follows: TGCGCCAGCAGCTTGAGGACTAGTGGGTCTGAGACCCAGTACTTC.

J is TRBJ2-1 and V is TRBV7-3; TRBD2 agrees at 7 bases. With V trimmed by 0 bases and J by 4 bases, 6 bases remained unmatched. CDR3 length: 16 amino acids. CDR1 and CDR2 from the germline V gene are SGHTA and FQGTGA. The CDR3 coding sequence is TGTGCCAGCAGCTTAACGGGGGGGACCCTTTACAATGAGCAGTTCTTC. Amino acid sequence: CASSLTGGTLYNEQFF.

V is TRBV7-9 and J is TRBJ2-5; TRBD2 matches at 14 bases. Germline V gives CDR1 SEHNR, CDR2 FQNEAQ (reference sequence). Unmatched junction bases numbered 6, after V lost 5 bases and J lost 1 base. The CDR3 extends over 17 amino acids. Here the CDR3 reads CASSIGTSGGGQETQYF. DNA for the CDR3: TGTGCCAGCAGCATCGGGACTAGCGGGGGAGGCCAAGAGACCCAGTACTTC.

The rearrangement joins TRBV28 to TRBJ2-7; perhaps TRBD2 as D (6 bases). The germline V and J ends were trimmed by 6 bases and 0 bases, with 15 bases remaining between them. This CDR3 comprises 15 residues. Germline V gene lookup returns CDR1 MDHEN and CDR2 SYDVKM. The CDR3 region has the DNA TGTGCCAGCAGCCCATCGGGGGAGCCCTCCTACGAGCAGTACTTC. It specifies CASSPSGEPSYEQYF.

The chain recombines TRBV6-1 with TRBJ2-7; no clear D. V lost 4 bases and J lost 1, with 5 bases in between. The V gene's germline CDR1 is MNHNS and CDR2 SASEGT. The length of the CDR3 is 12 residues. The CDR3 nucleotides are TGTGCCAGCAGTGGACCGTCCTACGAGCAGTACTTC. Translation: CASSGPSYEQYF.

This chain connects TRBV18 to TRBJ1-1; no clear D gene. The CDR3 extends over 16 amino acids. Germline V lookup: CDR1 KGHSH, CDR2 LQKENI. V lost 8 bases, J lost 0 bases, and 19 bases lay in between. This chain's CDR3 is CASQKLGYSMNTEAFF. The CDR3 DNA sequence: TGTGCCAGCCAAAAGCTCGGATACTCAATGAACACTGAAGCTTTCTTT.

In DNA, the CDR3 is TGTGCCAGCAGTTTAGACTTATCCTACGAGCAGTACTTC. This sequence encodes CASSLDLSYEQYF. The V call is TRBV27, the J call TRBJ2-7, with no clear D. With 2 bases removed from V and 1 base from J, the gap between germline ends came to 6 bases. The germline V gene has CDR1 MNHEY and CDR2 SMNVEV (reference sequence). This CDR3 has 13 amino acids.

V and J are TRBV7-9 and TRBJ2-5; 8 nucleotides line up with TRBD2. Trimming at V came to 1 base and at J to 9 bases, leaving 7 bases not matched to a gene. The CDR3 is 14 amino acids. Germline V gene sequence: CDR1 SEHNR, CDR2 FQNEAQ (reference sequence). The CDR3 DNA reads as TGTGCCAGCAGCTTAGAAACGGGAGGGACCTCCCAGTACTTC. Its protein is CASSLETGGTSQYF.